One sample yielded the 32 T cell receptor beta chains listed below, sequenced in a study of T-cell reconstitution after alpha-beta-depleted transplantation in children. The library targeted TCRbeta and was prepared with unique molecular identifiers. One entry per CDR3 protein, called by TCRdb with MiXCR from the PCR reads. The sample includes under 750,000 distinct CDR3 sequences, roughly 23% of them seen just once. This sample comprised PBMCs, mostly from graft donor cells, obtained 360 days after TCRalphabeta/CD19-depleted stem cell transplant. These receptors all stem from a boy under two years old who had a stem cell transplant for acute myeloid leukemia, so the T cells may come from the graft donor.

This chain connects TRBV5-8 to TRBJ1-2; TRBD1 matches at 9 bases. The CDR3 covers 15 residues. Germline values: CDR1 SGHTS, CDR2 YDEGEE. The V segment lost 3 bases and the J segment 7 bases; nucleotides outside the gene matches: 10. CDR3 nucleotide sequence: TGTGCCAGCAGCTCTCGGGACAGGGTCCCCTCTGGCTACACCTTC. This translates into CASSSRDRVPSGYTF.

V is TRBV10-3 and J is TRBJ2-5, with D possibly being TRBD1 (6 bases). The germline V gene encodes CDR1 ENHRY and CDR2 SYGVKD. The CDR3 runs to 14 residues. V shed 6 bases and J shed 0 bases, with 11 bases lying between them. The DNA of the CDR3 is TGTGCCATCAGAAGGGGGACGTACCAAGAGACCCAGTACTTC. Its translation is CAIRRGTYQETQYF.

J is TRBJ2-7 and V is TRBV10-2, with TRBD1 as a possible D gene (6 bases). CDR3 length: 13 residues. V lost 4 bases to trimming and J lost 2 bases, with 9 bases between them. Germline V gene data show CDR1 as WSHSY and CDR2 as SAAADI. The CDR3 sequence: CASSAGQTYEQYV. The DNA for the CDR3 is TGCGCCAGCAGTGCGGGACAAACCTACGAGCAGTACGTC.

Concerning this clonotype itself: A junction end diverges from the germline sequence, so it may reflect a read error. The V call is TRBV7-2, the J call TRBJ2-1; 8 bases are a match to TRBD2. CDR1 SGHTA and CDR2 FQGNSA come from the germline V gene. The CDR3 loop spans 14 amino acids. CDR3 loop: CASRLGGTRNEQFF. Here the CDR3 DNA reads TGTGCCAGCAGGTTAGGTGGGACTAGAAATGAGCAGTTCTTC.

This clonotype was seen ten or more times. This chain joins TRBV20-1 and TRBJ2-7; perhaps TRBD2 as D (6 bases). The CDR3 runs 12 residues. Trimming took 0 bases from V and 4 from J, leaving 7 bases between them. Germline V gives CDR1 DFQATT, CDR2 SNEGSKA (reference sequence). The DNA of the CDR3 is TGCAGTGCTAGAGATGGGGGGTACGAGCAGTACGTC. Translated: CSARDGGYEQYV.

This clonotype was picked up one time. V is TRBV28 and J is TRBJ2-2, with TRBD1 identical over 8 bases. Looked up from germline, CDR1 is MDHEN and CDR2 is SYDVKM. With 6 bases clipped from V and 2 bases from J, the junction kept 11 bases outside the gene matches. The CDR3 has 17 amino acids. The CDR3 reads CASSETTGGFNTGELFF. The DNA of the CDR3 is TGTGCCAGCAGCGAGACTACAGGGGGGTTCAACACCGGGGAGCTGTTTTTT.

There are a few counts of this clonotype. The chain recombines TRBV7-9 with TRBJ2-2; D remains ambiguous. The ends were cut back, 6 bases at V and 6 bases at J, with 20 bases in the middle. Germline assignment: CDR1 SEHNR and CDR2 FQNEAQ (reference sequence). The CDR3 consists of 16 residues. As DNA, the CDR3 is TGTGCCAGCAGTGACCCGGGCCTCATCGTTGCCGGGGAGCTGTTTTTT. It encodes CASSDPGLIVAGELFF. The whole variable domain, filled in from reference TRBV7-9 and TRBJ2-2, reads DTGVSQNPRHKITKRGQNVTFRCDPISEHNRLYWYRQTLGQGPEFLTYFQNEAQLEKSRLLSDRFSAERPKGSFSTLEIQRTEQGDSAMYLCASSDPGLIVAGELFFGEGSRLTVL.

The chain is built from TRBV4-1 and TRBJ2-1; D possibly corresponds to TRBD2 (6 bases). The CDR3 length is 16 residues. Germline loops: CDR1 MGHRA, CDR2 YSYEKL. V was trimmed by 0 bases and J by 7 bases, leaving 16 bases between them. DNA for the CDR3: TGCGCCAGCAGCCAAGATTCGGCGGGGCGCAGGAATGAGCAGTTCTTC. Protein product: CASSQDSAGRRNEQFF.

V is TRBV20-1 and J is TRBJ2-7, with D maybe TRBD2 (5 bases). Germline values: CDR1 DFQATT, CDR2 SNEGSKA (reference sequence). This CDR3 comprises 15 residues. The V gene lost 1 base and the J gene lost 0 bases, with 13 bases spanning the gap. As DNA, the CDR3 is TGCAGTGCTAGAGTTCCGGGGTTCGACTCCTACGAGCAGTACTTC. It is translated as CSARVPGFDSYEQYF.

The table lists this clonotype with many counts. This chain links TRBV29-1 with TRBJ2-1; TRBD1 is a possible D gene (6 bases). The V end was cut by 3 bases, the J end by 5 bases, with 17 bases between. The V gene's germline CDR1 is SQVTM and CDR2 ANQGSEA. The CDR3 is 15 residues long. CDR3 in amino acids: CSVDPGVITHNEQFF. The CDR3 DNA is TGCAGCGTTGATCCAGGGGTCATTACCCACAATGAGCAGTTCTTC.

With respect to this clonotype: Germline is not matched at one junction end, which may reflect a read error. The chain employs TRBV12-3 or TRBV12-4 and TRBJ2-4; a weak D match, TRBD2 (5 bases). This CDR3 contains 12 residues. In DNA, the CDR3 is TGTGCCAGCATGCCGGACTTAGGAAAGCAGAACTTC. Its translation: CASMPDLGKQNF.

This clonotype was seen ten or more times. This sequence joins TRBV4-1 and TRBJ2-1, with D perhaps TRBD1 (6 bases). This CDR3 region has 19 residues. From germline, CDR1 is MGHRA and CDR2 YSYEKL. Trimming cost V 0 bases and J 0 bases, with 18 bases left between them. DNA for the CDR3: TGCGCCAGCAGCCAAGATTTAAGACAGGCCGGGTTCTCCTACAATGAGCAGTTCTTC. This sequence encodes CASSQDLRQAGFSYNEQFF.

This clonotype was counted only a few times. The V and J genes are TRBV6-2 or TRBV6-3 and TRBJ2-7; unclear D gene. CDR3 size: 13 residues. With 2 bases removed from V and 6 bases from J, the gap between germline ends came to 11 bases. Germline V CDR1 and CDR2: MNHEY, SVGEGT. The CDR3 spells CASSYGPKGEQYV. The CDR3 DNA reads as TGTGCCAGCAGTTACGGGCCAAAGGGCGAGCAGTACGTC.

This clonotype came up a few times. The chain has TRBV7-8 and TRBJ2-1; either TRBD1 or TRBD2 may fit D (6 bases each). The CDR3 totals 15 residues. Germline-derived CDR1 and CDR2 are SGHVS and FQNEAQ. Trimming pared 1 base from V and 2 bases from J, leaving 9 bases between. As DNA, the CDR3 is TGTGCCAGCAGCTTAGAGGAGGGGGCCTACAATGAGCAGTTCTTC. Its protein product is CASSLEEGAYNEQFF.

This clonotype was counted at least ten times. This chain connects TRBV4-1 to TRBJ1-4, with 8 bases aligning to TRBD1. Trimming removed 4 bases from V and 4 bases from J; junction bases left unmatched: 5. Looked up from germline, CDR1 is MGHRA and CDR2 is YSYEKL. The length of the CDR3 is 15 residues. The CDR3 protein is CASSLGQVINEKLFF. As DNA, the CDR3 is TGCGCCAGCAGCCTGGGACAGGTCATTAATGAAAAACTGTTTTTT.

This clonotype was seen only a few times. The chain links TRBV20-1 to TRBJ2-7; 8 positions match TRBD1. In germline, CDR1 is DFQATT, CDR2 SNEGSKA (reference sequence). The V gene end was trimmed by 6 bases and the J gene end by 2 bases; junction bases not matched to a gene: 9. The CDR3 is 14 amino acids. This CDR3 is CSAKGDRLPYEQYF. Here the CDR3 DNA reads TGCAGTGCCAAGGGGGACAGGCTCCCCTACGAGCAGTACTTC.

This clonotype was picked up a small number of times. The chain has TRBV7-6 and TRBJ2-1; D unclear. This CDR3 contains 14 residues. Trimming removed 0 bases at V and 5 bases at J, with 8 bases between. Germline lookup yields CDR1 SGHVS and CDR2 FNYEAQ. CDR3 coding DNA: TGTGCCAGCAGCTTAGCTATTGCCAACAATGAGCAGTTCTTC. As protein: CASSLAIANNEQFF.

This clonotype has ten or more counts. The chain has TRBV29-1 and TRBJ2-5, with 7 nucleotides matching TRBD2. Germline V CDR1 and CDR2: SQVTM, ANQGSEA. V was pared by 4 bases and J by 4 bases, with 0 bases of the junction left unmatched. There are 11 residues in the CDR3. The CDR3 sequence: CSVGTRETQYF. As DNA, the CDR3 is TGCAGCGTTGGGACTAGAGAGACCCAGTACTTC.

In this sample, this clonotype turned up a few times. The chain carries TRBV9 and TRBJ2-5; D is uncertain. Looked up from germline, CDR1 is SGDLS and CDR2 is YYNGEE. The germline V and J ends were trimmed by 3 bases and 1 base, with 13 bases remaining between them. This CDR3 region has 15 residues. CDR3 residues: CASSGPSDTQETQYF. The CDR3 bases are TGTGCCAGCAGCGGACCCTCTGACACCCAAGAGACCCAGTACTTC.

This clonotype was detected ten times or more. This rearrangement joins TRBV12-3 or TRBV12-4 to TRBJ2-1; perhaps D is TRBD1 or TRBD2 (5 bases each). V gave up 5 bases and J gave up 8 bases, with 16 bases separating them. The CDR3 is 14 amino acids. For the CDR3, the DNA is TGTGCCAGCAGTCCTCGCGGGCAGGGCGATGAGCAGTTCTTC. It codes for CASSPRGQGDEQFF.

The chain combines TRBV7-9 with TRBJ2-7; D is possibly TRBD1 (6 bases). Per germline, CDR1 SEHNR and CDR2 FQNEAQ (reference sequence). The CDR3 spans 14 residues. Trimming took off 5 bases at V and 2 bases at J, with 13 bases between the two ends. DNA of the CDR3: TGTGCCAGCAGCCCTGGACAGCCTCCCTACGAGCAGTACTTC. Protein sequence: CASSPGQPPYEQYF.

This clonotype was picked up many times. The chain joins TRBV27 to TRBJ2-1; no clear D. CDR3 size: 13 residues. Germline loops: CDR1 MNHEY, CDR2 SMNVEV (reference sequence). Trimming stripped 3 bases from V and 7 bases from J, with 10 bases between. CDR3 region: CASSFSPLNEQFF. CDR3 DNA sequence: TGTGCCAGCAGTTTCAGCCCCCTTAATGAGCAGTTCTTC.

This clonotype was recorded many times. The chain uses TRBV11-2 and TRBJ2-2; D ambiguous. Germline V gene lookup returns CDR1 SGHAT and CDR2 FQNNGV. The V and J ends lost 1 base and 0 bases respectively, with 6 bases between them. The CDR3 is 15 amino acids. The CDR3 DNA reads TGTGCCAGCAGCTTAGCCACTGCGAACACCGGGGAGCTGTTTTTT. It translates to CASSLATANTGELFF.

This clonotype was counted between two and nine times. The chain has TRBV20-1 and TRBJ2-5; a possible D gene is TRBD2 (7 bases). Germline CDR1 reads DFQATT; CDR2 reads SNEGSKA (reference sequence). V lost 1 base and J lost 4, with 10 bases in between. This CDR3 has 13 amino acids. CDR3 coding DNA: TGCAGTGCTAGAGTGGCGGGGGCAGAGACCCAGTACTTC. Amino acids: CSARVAGAETQYF.

In its sample, this clonotype was seen many times. The chain is built from TRBV6-5 and TRBJ2-3; 9 bases match TRBD2. V shed 5 bases, J shed 3 bases, and the junction held 9 bases outside the gene matches. The CDR3 is 16 amino acids. Per germline, CDR1 MNHEY and CDR2 SVGAGI. CDR3 protein: CASSLSSGVNTDTQYF. CDR3 coding DNA: TGTGCCAGCAGTCTTTCTAGCGGGGTTAATACAGATACGCAGTATTTT.

This clonotype was seen ten or more times. V is TRBV5-5 and J is TRBJ2-2; no clear D. Germline CDR1 reads SGHKS; CDR2 reads YYEKEE (reference sequence). The CDR3 length is 13 residues. With 4 bases removed from V and 7 bases from J, the gap between germline ends came to 11 bases. CDR3 nucleotide sequence: TGTGCCAGCAGCCATACCGTAGGCGGGGAGCTGTTTTTT. Translated: CASSHTVGGELFF.

The sample holds a few counts of this clonotype. The chain uses TRBV4-1 and TRBJ2-1; 11 nucleotides match TRBD2. This CDR3 contains 17 residues. CDR1 and CDR2 (germline): MGHRA, YSYEKL. The V segment lost 0 bases and the J segment 5 bases; nucleotides outside the gene matches: 6. As DNA, the CDR3 is TGCGCCAGCAGCCAAGAGTCCCTAGCGGGGGGCGACAATGAGCAGTTCTTC. Translated, it gives CASSQESLAGGDNEQFF.

In its sample, this clonotype was seen a few times. This chain links TRBV29-1 with TRBJ2-3, with a weak D call TRBD2 (6 bases). The CDR3 covers 15 residues. Germline V gene sequence: CDR1 SQVTM, CDR2 ANQGSEA. V was shortened by 1 base and J by 2 bases, with 13 bases between the two germline ends. The CDR3 loop is CSVEGLVRPTDTQYF. CDR3 nucleotide sequence: TGCAGCGTTGAAGGACTAGTCAGGCCCACAGATACGCAGTATTTT.

The chain couples TRBV11-3 to TRBJ2-3; D gene unclear. There are 15 residues in the CDR3. Germline V lookup: CDR1 SGHNT, CDR2 YENEEA. Trimming removed 5 bases at V and 7 bases at J, with 19 bases between. The DNA of the CDR3 is TGTGCCAGCAGCGCGCCTTTTGAGCCGCGATATACGCAGTATTTT. As protein: CASSAPFEPRYTQYF.

The chain recombines TRBV12-3 or TRBV12-4 with TRBJ1-2, with TRBD1 identical over 10 bases. The V and J ends lost 6 bases and 7 bases, in that order; junction bases with no gene match: 14. This CDR3 is 16 amino acids long. The CDR3 nucleotides read TGTGCCAGCAGATTCGACGGAGAGGGACAGGGGATTGGCTACACCTTC. It codes for CASRFDGEGQGIGYTF.

This clonotype has a count of ten or more. V usage is TRBV29-1 and J usage is TRBJ2-4; D is uncertain. V gave up 8 bases and J gave up 4 bases, with 9 bases separating them. The CDR3 covers 11 residues. Germline-derived CDR1 and CDR2 are SQVTM and ANQGSEA. The CDR3 bases are TGCAGCACCCTGGGTAAAAACATTCAGTACTTC. Encoded protein: CSTLGKNIQYF. Filled out from reference TRBV29-1 and TRBJ2-4, the complete variable domain reads SAVISQKPSRDICQRGTSLTIQCQVDSQVTMMFWYRQQPGQSLTLIATANQGSEATYESGFVIDKFPISRPNLTFSTLTVSNMSPEDSSIYLCSTLGKNIQYFGAGTRLSVL.

This clonotype was counted at least ten times. The chain is built from TRBV7-6 and TRBJ2-7; D is unresolved. CDR3 length equals 12 residues. V was shortened by 5 bases and J by 5 bases, with 10 bases between the two germline ends. Germline V gene lookup returns CDR1 SGHVS and CDR2 FNYEAQ. CDR3 DNA sequence: TGTGCCAGCAGCCTTAAGGGCCACGAGCAGTACTTC. This codes for CASSLKGHEQYF.